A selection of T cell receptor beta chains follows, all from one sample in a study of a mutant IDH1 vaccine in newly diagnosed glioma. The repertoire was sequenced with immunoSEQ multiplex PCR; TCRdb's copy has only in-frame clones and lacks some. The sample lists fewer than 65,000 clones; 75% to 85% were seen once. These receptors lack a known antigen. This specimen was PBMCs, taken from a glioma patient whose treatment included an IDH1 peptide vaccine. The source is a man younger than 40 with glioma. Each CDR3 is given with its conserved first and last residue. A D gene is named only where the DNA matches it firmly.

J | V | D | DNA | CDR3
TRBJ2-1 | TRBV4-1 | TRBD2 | TGCGCCAGCAGCCGCGCGACTAGCGGGGGGCCCCGGAGCTCCTACAATGAGCAGTTCTTC | CASSRATSGGPRSSYNEQFF
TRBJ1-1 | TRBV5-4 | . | TGTGCCAGCAGCTTAGTGGGGGAAGGAACTGAAGCTTTCTTT | CASSLVGEGTEAFF
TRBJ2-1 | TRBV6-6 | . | TGTGCCAGCAAGGACGGGTCCTACAATGAGCAGTTCTTC | CASKDGSYNEQFF
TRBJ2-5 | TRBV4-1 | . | TGCGCCAGCAGCCAGGCCGGACAGAGACAAGAGACCCAGTACTTC | CASSQAGQRQETQYF
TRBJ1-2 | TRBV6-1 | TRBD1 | TGTGCCAGCAGTGAACTTGGACAGGGTAACTATGGCTACACCTTC | CASSELGQGNYGYTF
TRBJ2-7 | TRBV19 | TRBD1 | TGTGCCAGTAGTAAAACCGGGACAGGGGCCTACGAGCAGTACTTC | CASSKTGTGAYEQYF
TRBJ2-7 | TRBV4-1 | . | TGCGCCAGCAGCCAAGATCGGACAGAACACTACGAGCAGTACTTC | CASSQDRTEHYEQYF
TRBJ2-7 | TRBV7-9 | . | TGTGCCAGCAGCTCCCTCACCGGCTACGAGCAGTACTTC | CASSSLTGYEQYF
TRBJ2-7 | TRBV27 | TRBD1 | TGTGCCAGCAGATCCGCCGGGACAGTCTCCTACGAGCAGTACTTC | CASRSAGTVSYEQYF
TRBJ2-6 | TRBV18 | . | TGTGCCAGCTCACCAGTTGGAGGTGGGGCCAACGTCCTGACTTTC | CASSPVGGGANVLTF
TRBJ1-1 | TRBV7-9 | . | TGTGCCAGCAGCACACCTAGGGGGAGGGGCTCCAGGGATAACACTGAAGCTTTCTTT | CASSTPRGRGSRDNTEAFF